These 25 T cell receptor beta chains were all obtained from the same sample, sequenced in a study of shared clonotypes between healthy human individuals (dated by TCRdb to about 2020). Libraries were constructed by the immunoSEQ multiplex PCR assay. The table was pulled from immuneACCESS by TCRdb, which kept in-frame rearrangements only. Such tables lose some clones; where checked, under half of the loss comes from unresolved V genes, and the rest has no known cause. Present in this sample are 2 million or so clones, 85% to 95% of which were seen just once. Of the sample, around 0.13% falls within the top ten clones. Sequenced: naive CD4+ T cells sorted from blood. The cell subset or site label here, explained by the study, means: CD45RA+ positively selected. The receptors originated from a man younger than 30 in good health.

V and J are TRBV29-1 and TRBJ1-4, with D uncertain. The germline CDR1 and CDR2 sequences are SQVTM and ANQGSEA. Trimming took 7 bases from V and 4 from J, leaving 7 bases between them. CDR3 length: 11 residues. CDR3 protein: CSAWDNEKLFF. CDR3 in DNA: TGCAGCGCGTGGGATAATGAAAAACTGTTTTTT.

This sequence joins TRBV18 and TRBJ1-5; 10 bases align to TRBD1. V trimming: 2 bases; J trimming: 5 bases; junction bases outside the gene matches: 3. Germline V CDR1 and CDR2: KGHSH, LQKENI. CDR3 length: 15 amino acids. The CDR3 loop reads CASSPDRGRDQPQHF. DNA of the CDR3: TGTGCCAGCTCACCAGACAGGGGGCGAGATCAGCCCCAGCATTTT.

The V call is TRBV27, the J call TRBJ2-5, with D unresolved. With 0 bases removed from V and 2 bases from J, the gap between germline ends came to 4 bases. In germline, CDR1 is MNHEY, CDR2 SMNVEV (reference sequence). This CDR3 contains 13 residues. CDR3 nucleotide sequence: TGTGCCAGCAGTTTATCCAGGCAAGAGACCCAGTACTTC. Its translation is CASSLSRQETQYF.

The genes are TRBV11-2 and TRBJ1-2, with unresolved D. V lost 1 base to trimming and J lost 1 base, with 7 bases between them. Germline assignment: CDR1 SGHAT and CDR2 FQNNGV. The CDR3 consists of 14 residues. CDR3 amino acids: CASSLVGSNYGYTF. CDR3 nucleotides: TGTGCCAGCAGCTTAGTGGGCAGTAACTATGGCTACACCTTC.

The chain uses TRBV18 and TRBJ2-3; no definite D call. The V gene's germline CDR1 is KGHSH and CDR2 LQKENI. V was cut by 3 bases and J by 6 bases, with 16 bases left in between. This CDR3 spans 15 amino acids. This chain's CDR3 is CASSPLPGHGDTQYF. The CDR3 bases are TGTGCCAGCTCACCTCTTCCCGGGCATGGGGATACGCAGTATTTT.

The chain carries TRBV9 and TRBJ2-5, with D perhaps given as TRBD1 or TRBD2 (5 bases each). Germline CDR1 and CDR2: SGDLS and YYNGEE. Trimming removed 0 bases from V and 2 bases from J, with 11 bases in between. The CDR3 is 15 amino acids. This CDR3 reads CASSVVGRTQETQYF. The CDR3 coding sequence is TGTGCCAGCAGCGTAGTGGGACGGACTCAAGAGACCCAGTACTTC. Together with reference TRBV9 and TRBJ2-5, the CDR3 gives the full variable domain: DSGVTQTPKHLITATGQRVTLRCSPRSGDLSVYWYQQSLDQGLQFLIQYYNGEERAKGNILERFSAQQFPDLHSELNLSSLELGDSALYFCASSVVGRTQETQYFGPGTRLLVL.

This chain uses TRBV27 with TRBJ2-1, with no clear D. The CDR3 extends over 17 amino acids. Germline V gives CDR1 MNHEY, CDR2 SMNVEV (reference sequence). The germline V and J ends were trimmed by 5 bases and 2 bases, with 19 bases remaining between them. CDR3 residues: CASSPRAVVWAYNEQFF. CDR3 sequence (DNA): TGTGCCAGCAGTCCACGCGCGGTCGTTTGGGCCTACAATGAGCAGTTCTTC.

This clone occurred once. The rearrangement uses TRBV11-2 and TRBJ2-5; 9 nucleotides agree with TRBD1. From germline, CDR1 is SGHAT and CDR2 FQNNGV. The CDR3 is made up of 14 amino acids. Trimming took 5 bases from V and 5 from J; bases not matched to a gene: 6. The CDR3 reads CASSQTTGGETQYF. CDR3 DNA: TGTGCCAGCAGCCAAACGACAGGGGGGGAGACCCAGTACTTC.

The CDR3 nucleotides are TGTGCCAGCAGGCCGACAGGGGGGGAAGAGACCCAGTACTTC. Its protein is CASRPTGGEETQYF. The chain combines TRBV11-2 with TRBJ2-5; 9 positions match TRBD1. The J segment lost 3 bases and the V segment lost 6 bases, leaving 5 bases of the junction unmatched. CDR3 length equals 14 residues. The germline CDR1 and CDR2 sequences are SGHAT and FQNNGV.

V usage is TRBV7-2 and J usage is TRBJ2-1; 10 bases align to TRBD2. V shed 3 bases, J shed 9 bases, and the junction held 5 bases outside the gene matches. The CDR3 runs 14 residues. Looked up from germline, CDR1 is SGHTA and CDR2 is FQGNSA. CDR3 protein: CASSLLAGVGEQFF. Written as DNA, the CDR3 is TGTGCCAGCAGCTTGCTAGCGGGAGTGGGTGAGCAGTTCTTC. Together with reference TRBV7-2 and TRBJ2-1, the CDR3 gives the full variable domain: GAGVSQSPSNKVTEKGKDVELRCDPISGHTALYWYRQSLGQGLEFLIYFQGNSAPDKSGLPSDRFSAERTGGSVSTLTIQRTQQEDSAVYLCASSLLAGVGEQFFGPGTRLTVL.

The chain is built from TRBV7-9 and TRBJ1-2; D is uncertain. The germline V gene has CDR1 SEHNR and CDR2 FQNEAQ (reference sequence). V was shortened by 5 bases and J by 8 bases, with 9 bases between the two germline ends. The CDR3 length is 11 residues. CDR3 nucleotide sequence: TGTGCCAGCAGCGACGAAGGGGGCTACACCTTC. It is translated as CASSDEGGYTF.

This rearrangement joins TRBV4-1 to TRBJ1-5; 9 nucleotides align to TRBD1. V trimming: 0 bases; J trimming: 4 bases; junction bases outside the gene matches: 4. This CDR3 is 16 amino acids long. Germline CDR1 and CDR2: MGHRA and YSYEKL. In DNA form, the CDR3 reads TGCGCCAGCAGCCAAGAGGGGACAGGGCGTAATCAGCCCCAGCATTTT. It yields the protein CASSQEGTGRNQPQHF.

To note about this clone: Other DNA sequences from this sample encode an identical CDR3 as well. J is TRBJ1-1 and V is TRBV5-1, with D perhaps TRBD1 (6 bases). In germline, CDR1 is SGHRS, CDR2 YFSETQ. This CDR3 is built from 15 residues. Trimming pared 0 bases from V and 0 bases from J, leaving 9 bases between. The CDR3 sequence: CASSLEGGMNTEAFF. CDR3 in DNA: TGCGCCAGCAGCTTGGAAGGGGGGATGAACACTGAAGCTTTCTTT.

This clone has a single count. The gene calls are TRBV6-1 and TRBJ2-7, with a tentative D call TRBD1 (6 bases). The CDR3 is 13 amino acids. CDR1 is MNHNS and CDR2 is SASEGT in the germline V gene. V was trimmed by 6 bases and J by 3 bases, leaving 12 bases between them. CDR3 sequence reads: CASSRTANYEQYF. The DNA for the CDR3 is TGTGCCAGCAGCCGGACAGCCAACTACGAGCAGTACTTC.

The chain carries TRBV7-8 and TRBJ2-5; D remains unclear. Germline V gives CDR1 SGHVS, CDR2 FQNEAQ. With 2 bases removed from V and 1 base from J, the gap between germline ends came to 14 bases. This CDR3 contains 16 residues. CDR3 in DNA: TGTGCCAGCAGCTTAAGCGTGGAACAGCGCCAAGAGACCCAGTACTTC. Translation: CASSLSVEQRQETQYF. Full variable domain (missing parts from reference TRBV7-8 and TRBJ2-5): GAGVSQSPRYKVAKRGQDVALRCDPISGHVSLFWYQQALGQGPEFLTYFQNEAQLDKSGLPSDRFFAERPEGSVSTLKIQRTQQEDSAVYLCASSLSVEQRQETQYFGPGTRLLVL.

The sample holds one count of this clone. The gene calls are TRBV23-1 and TRBJ2-7; the D gene is possibly TRBD1 (8 bases). TRBV23-1 is an ORF, and what it does is uncertain. The CDR3 length is 13 residues. The germline V and J ends were trimmed by 10 bases and 0 bases, with 13 bases remaining between them. Here the CDR3 reads CAKQGGPSYEQYF. Here the CDR3 DNA reads TGCGCCAAACAGGGGGGGCCCTCCTACGAGCAGTACTTC.

As regards this clone: Different DNA sequences within this sample yield the same CDR3. V usage is TRBV5-1 and J usage is TRBJ1-6; possible D gene TRBD1, 6 bases. Deletions cut 0 bases from V and 8 bases from J, with 9 bases between. The CDR3 is 14 residues long. Germline loops: CDR1 SGHRS, CDR2 YFSETQ. The CDR3 nucleotides read TGCGCCAGCAGCTTGGGACAGGACTATTCACCCCTCCACTTT. Amino acids: CASSLGQDYSPLHF. Drawing the rest from reference TRBV5-1 and TRBJ1-6, the complete variable domain is KAGVTQTPRYLIKTRGQQVTLSCSPISGHRSVSWYQQTPGQGLQFLFEYFSETQRNKGNFPGRFSGRQFSNSRSEMNVSTLELGDSALYLCASSLGQDYSPLHFGNGTRLTVT.

The chain carries TRBV11-2 and TRBJ2-7; no reliable D call. CDR1 is SGHAT, CDR2 FQNNGV, per germline. The CDR3 sequence is 14 residues long. Trimming took 3 bases from V and 7 from J, leaving 16 bases between them. CDR3: CASSFTDTTVEQYF. In DNA form, the CDR3 reads TGTGCCAGCAGCTTTACAGATACTACGGTGGAGCAGTACTTC.

V is TRBV7-8 and J is TRBJ1-2; 8 bases align to TRBD1. With 5 bases clipped from V and 2 bases from J, the junction kept 19 bases outside the gene matches. In germline, CDR1 is SGHVS, CDR2 FQNEAQ. This CDR3 comprises 19 residues. The chain's CDR3 is CASSHALRQGQYLNYGYTF. The CDR3 DNA follows: TGTGCCAGCAGCCACGCCCTCAGACAGGGGCAATACTTGAACTATGGCTACACCTTC.

The CDR3, as DNA: TGCAGCGTTGAATGGGGACAGGGGAATACTGAAGCTTTCTTT. Its protein is CSVEWGQGNTEAFF. The gene calls are TRBV29-1 and TRBJ1-1, with 10 bases matching TRBD1. Germline CDR1 SQVTM, CDR2 ANQGSEA. This CDR3 is built from 14 residues. Unmatched junction bases numbered 5, after V lost 2 bases and J lost 5 bases.

The chain uses TRBV30 and TRBJ2-7; TRBD2 agrees at 11 bases. The germline CDR1 and CDR2 sequences are GTSNPN and SVGIG (reference sequence). The ends lost 5 bases at V and 4 bases at J; junction bases unmatched: 19. This CDR3 is built from 18 residues. This chain's CDR3 is CAWGPPGLAVGGSYEQYF. CDR3 nucleotides: TGTGCCTGGGGTCCTCCGGGACTAGCGGTTGGGGGTTCGTACGAGCAGTACTTC.

This chain connects TRBV21-1 to TRBJ2-2; TRBD2, as called in the table, went unchecked against the DNA. TRBV21-1 is a pseudogene. CDR3 length equals 15 residues. The CDR3: CASSRLRPCTGELFF. In DNA form, the CDR3 reads TGTGCCAGCAGCAGACTAAGGCCCTGTACCGGGGAGCTGTTTTTT.

The chain combines TRBV30 with TRBJ1-1; D remains unclear. The CDR3 extends over 14 amino acids. Germline values: CDR1 GTSNPN, CDR2 SVGIG (reference sequence). Trimming took 4 bases from V and 1 from J, leaving 13 bases between them. This chain's CDR3 is CAWNPGIWNTEAFF. CDR3 DNA sequence: TGTGCCTGGAATCCGGGGATATGGAACACTGAAGCTTTCTTT.

This clone came up once. This sequence joins TRBV7-2 and TRBJ2-1; no reliable D call. Germline V lookup: CDR1 SGHTA, CDR2 FQGNSA. The CDR3 has 17 amino acids. V was shortened by 1 base and J by 6 bases, with 19 bases between the two germline ends. The CDR3 sequence: CASSLGLLGLGLNEQFF. CDR3 nucleotide sequence: TGTGCCAGCAGCTTAGGCCTCTTAGGGCTAGGGCTCAATGAGCAGTTCTTC.

The J gene is TRBJ1-1, the V gene TRBV30, with 12 bases matching TRBD1. Germline CDR1 and CDR2: GTSNPN and SVGIG (reference sequence). CDR3 size: 16 residues. The trim removed 0 bases at V and 3 bases at J, leaving 5 bases unmatched. CDR3 amino acids: CAWSVGDRGQDTEAFF. The CDR3 nucleotides read TGTGCCTGGAGTGTGGGGGACAGGGGGCAGGACACTGAAGCTTTCTTT.